Below are 25 T cell receptor beta chains sequenced from a single sample in a study of CD8 T cells in ankylosing spondylitis. TCRdb called the 5' RACE reads again in MiXCR, with one record for every CDR3 protein. The table has 250,000 to 400,000 distinct CDR3 sequences, roughly 11% seen once. The sequencing input was blood, either unsorted or a sorted T cell fraction (not recorded which). These receptor sequences come from a female donor with ankylosing spondylitis or in good health (not recorded which).

The chain recombines TRBV6-1 with TRBJ2-3, with a possible D match to TRBD2 (6 bases). V lost 1 base, J lost 4 bases, and 12 bases lay in between. This CDR3 spans 15 amino acids. The germline V gene encodes CDR1 MNHNS and CDR2 SASEGT. The CDR3 protein is CASSEGVGGPDTQYF. The CDR3 nucleotides are TGTGCCAGCAGTGAAGGGGTGGGGGGTCCAGATACGCAGTATTTT.

The gene calls are TRBV3-1 and TRBJ2-2; 10 bases line up with TRBD2. Germline CDR1 and CDR2: LGHDT and YNNKEL (reference sequence). After removal of 0 bases from V and 4 bases from J, the junction contained 11 bases not matched to a gene. The CDR3 is 19 amino acids. CDR3 sequence reads: CASSQDVPLAGVSTGELFF. The DNA of the CDR3 is TGTGCCAGCAGCCAAGACGTCCCCCTAGCGGGAGTTAGCACCGGGGAGCTGTTTTTT. The full variable domain, rest sourced from reference TRBV3-1 and TRBJ2-2, is DTAVSQTPKYLVTQMGNDKSIKCEQNLGHDTMYWYKQDSKKFLKIMFSYNNKELIINETVPNRFSPKSPDKAHLNLHINSLELGDSAVYFCASSQDVPLAGVSTGELFFGEGSRLTVL.

This clonotype was seen ten or more times. The rearrangement uses TRBV5-6 and TRBJ1-3, with D unresolved. Germline V gene data show CDR1 as SGHDT and CDR2 as YYEEEE. CDR3 length: 11 amino acids. V was pared by 2 bases and J by 6 bases, with 3 bases between. The CDR3 sequence is CASSFKNTIYF. CDR3 bases: TGTGCCAGCAGCTTCAAAAACACCATATATTTT.

This chain joins TRBV28 and TRBJ1-5, with D uncertain. V lost 6 bases to trimming and J lost 5 bases, with 14 bases between them. The CDR3 extends over 14 amino acids. Germline V CDR1 and CDR2: MDHEN, SYDVKM. The CDR3, as DNA: TGTGCCAGCAGCCCCCCAGAGAGTTATCAGCCCCAGCATTTT. It yields the protein CASSPPESYQPQHF.

The chain links TRBV7-9 to TRBJ2-1, with TRBD2 matching 7 bases. There are 14 residues in the CDR3. The ends lost 5 bases at V and 9 bases at J; junction bases unmatched: 10. CDR1 and CDR2 (germline): SEHNR, FQNEAQ (reference sequence). CDR3 residues: CASSAGDSYGEQFF. CDR3 DNA sequence: TGTGCCAGCAGCGCGGGAGATTCATATGGTGAGCAGTTCTTC.

This clonotype was picked up a small number of times. The chain uses TRBV18 and TRBJ2-7; 7 bases fit TRBD1. V gave up 7 bases and J gave up 1 base; unmatched junction bases: 10. The CDR3 extends over 15 amino acids. Germline loops: CDR1 KGHSH, CDR2 LQKENI. The DNA of the CDR3 is TGTGCCAGCTATATGGAGACAGGGTATTCCTACGAGCAGTACTTC. Translated, it gives CASYMETGYSYEQYF.

A few counts support this clonotype. The chain uses TRBV5-1 and TRBJ2-2; 11 bases map to TRBD2. Losses at the gene ends were 4 bases for V and 4 bases for J; bases not matched to a gene: 9. Per the germline V gene, CDR1 is SGHRS and CDR2 is YFSETQ. The CDR3 consists of 17 residues. In DNA, the CDR3 is TGCGCCAGCAGCCCACTTACTAGCGGGAGTATCACCGGGGAGCTGTTTTTT. It specifies CASSPLTSGSITGELFF. The full variable domain, completed using reference TRBV5-1 and TRBJ2-2, is KAGVTQTPRYLIKTRGQQVTLSCSPISGHRSVSWYQQTPGQGLQFLFEYFSETQRNKGNFPGRFSGRQFSNSRSEMNVSTLELGDSALYLCASSPLTSGSITGELFFGEGSRLTVL.

In this sample, this clonotype turned up a few times. V gene TRBV20-1 combines with J gene TRBJ1-3, with 11 bases aligning to TRBD1. Germline V gene lookup returns CDR1 DFQATT and CDR2 SNEGSKA (reference sequence). This CDR3 contains 14 residues. V was clipped by 5 bases and J by 4 bases; unmatched bases: 4. CDR3 sequence reads: CSAGDRGTGNTIYF. In DNA, the CDR3 is TGCAGTGCTGGGGACAGGGGGACGGGAAACACCATATATTTT.

This clonotype showed up many times. The V and J genes are TRBV6-5 and TRBJ1-5; D is undetermined. Germline V gene data show CDR1 as MNHEY and CDR2 as SVGAGI. The V end lost 5 bases, the J end lost 6 bases, and 8 bases lay between the germline ends. This CDR3 has 12 amino acids. CDR3 nucleotide sequence: TGTGCCAGCAGTAGGGCTGGTCAGCCCCAGCATTTT. Its protein product is CASSRAGQPQHF.

This clonotype occurred many times. The chain has TRBV7-9 and TRBJ2-1; D not resolved. The CDR3 contains 15 residues. Germline CDR1 is SEHNR and CDR2 is FQNEAQ (reference sequence). The ends were cut back, 6 bases at V and 5 bases at J, with 17 bases in the middle. The CDR3: CASSPLVWADNEQFF. As DNA, the CDR3 is TGTGCCAGCAGTCCACTTGTCTGGGCCGACAATGAGCAGTTCTTC.

This clonotype was recorded a few times. The chain uses TRBV20-1 and TRBJ2-5, with D possibly being TRBD1 or TRBD2 (5 bases each). The CDR3 is made up of 14 amino acids. Germline V gene data show CDR1 as DFQATT and CDR2 as SNEGSKA (reference sequence). Trimming left V 8 bases short and J 5 bases short, with 21 bases between. CDR3 nucleotides: TGCAGTTCTCATCCGGGACCCGAGCTGGAGACCCAGTACTTC. It codes for CSSHPGPELETQYF.

This clonotype was observed many times. The rearrangement joins TRBV20-1 to TRBJ1-3; unclear D gene. CDR1 and CDR2 from the germline V gene are DFQATT and SNEGSKA (reference sequence). With 5 bases removed from V and 7 bases from J, the gap between germline ends came to 12 bases. The CDR3 length is 12 residues. In DNA form, the CDR3 reads TGCAGTGCTCGGACCGTCGGGAACACCATATATTTT. Its protein is CSARTVGNTIYF.

This clonotype was seen a few times. The chain employs TRBV20-1 and TRBJ2-5; no clear D gene. The CDR3 runs to 14 residues. Trimming took 3 bases from V and 1 from J, leaving 12 bases between them. The germline V gene has CDR1 DFQATT and CDR2 SNEGSKA (reference sequence). The CDR3 nucleotides read TGCAGTGCTAGGGCCGGGCCTCTCCAAGAGACCCAGTACTTC. It is translated as CSARAGPLQETQYF.

This clonotype was recorded at least ten times. V gene TRBV9 combines with J gene TRBJ1-6; TRBD1 aligns across 9 bases. V lost 4 bases, J lost 5 bases, and 7 bases stayed unmatched. CDR3 size: 16 residues. CDR1 and CDR2 from the germline V gene are SGDLS and YYNGEE. The CDR3 protein is CASSPRTGADNSPLHF. CDR3 nucleotide sequence: TGTGCCAGCAGCCCAAGGACAGGGGCCGATAATTCACCCCTCCACTTT.

This clonotype was seen repeatedly, ten times or more. This chain joins TRBV7-2 and TRBJ2-7, with TRBD1 matching 8 bases. Germline V gene sequence: CDR1 SGHTA, CDR2 FQGNSA. V lost 3 bases, J lost 3 bases, and 13 bases stayed unmatched. The CDR3 runs 17 residues. CDR3 region: CASSFSFADRVDYEQYF. Written as DNA, the CDR3 is TGTGCCAGCAGCTTTTCCTTCGCGGACAGGGTGGACTACGAGCAGTACTTC.

V usage is TRBV29-1 and J usage is TRBJ2-5; weak D call: TRBD1 (6 bases). Germline V CDR1 and CDR2: SQVTM, ANQGSEA. This CDR3 comprises 13 residues. The germline V and J ends were trimmed by 7 bases and 5 bases, with 17 bases remaining between them. The CDR3 DNA sequence: TGCAGCGCCTCAGATGGGACACAGGAGACCCAGTACTTC. Translated: CSASDGTQETQYF.

This clonotype was seen repeatedly, ten times or more. The chain links TRBV5-1 to TRBJ2-1; D perhaps matches TRBD2 (5 bases). V lost 0 bases and J 7 bases, leaving 11 bases between the germline ends. Germline V gene lookup returns CDR1 SGHRS and CDR2 YFSETQ. The CDR3 length is 14 residues. The CDR3 coding sequence is TGCGCCAGCAGCTTGGAGAATGGCGGGAATGAGCAGTTCTTC. This gives the protein CASSLENGGNEQFF.

This clonotype was recorded at least ten times. This rearrangement joins TRBV4-2 to TRBJ2-6, with D unresolved. The CDR3 loop spans 15 amino acids. The V end lost 3 bases, the J end lost 0 bases, and 6 bases lay between the germline ends. Germline CDR1 is LGHNA and CDR2 is YNFKEQ. CDR3 coding DNA: TGTGCCAGCAGCCAGCCAGGCTCTGGGGCCAACGTCCTGACTTTC. Amino acid sequence: CASSQPGSGANVLTF.

This clonotype came up a few times. The chain uses TRBV27 and TRBJ1-5; 7 bases align to TRBD1. The CDR3 runs 14 residues. Germline V gene lookup returns CDR1 MNHEY and CDR2 SMNVEV (reference sequence). With 11 bases clipped from V and 3 bases from J, the junction kept 10 bases outside the gene matches. The CDR3 DNA sequence: TGTGCCGCTGGCCGCAGGGGGAACAATCAGCCCCAGCATTTT. This codes for CAAGRRGNNQPQHF.

The CDR3 protein is CASSKGQGGSTQNTEAFF. CDR3 in DNA: TGTGCCAGCAGCAAGGGACAGGGGGGCTCAACCCAGAACACTGAAGCTTTCTTT. The V and J genes are TRBV12-3 or TRBV12-4 and TRBJ1-1, with 11 bases aligning to TRBD1. CDR3 size: 18 residues. After removal of 6 bases from V and 1 base from J, the junction contained 13 bases not matched to a gene.

The V call is TRBV4-2, the J call TRBJ1-1; perhaps TRBD1 as D (5 bases). The germline CDR1 and CDR2 sequences are LGHNA and YNFKEQ. There are 15 residues in the CDR3. Deletions cut 0 bases from V and 5 bases from J, with 13 bases between. The CDR3 loop is CASSQDLQGGTEAFF. The CDR3 nucleotides read TGTGCCAGCAGCCAAGATTTGCAGGGAGGAACTGAAGCTTTCTTT.

This clonotype showed up many times. The chain has TRBV11-2 and TRBJ2-3; 13 nucleotides align to TRBD2. From germline, CDR1 is SGHAT and CDR2 FQNNGV. The CDR3 is 18 residues long. J gave up 2 bases and V 4 bases, and 9 bases lay outside the gene matches. Written as DNA, the CDR3 is TGTGCCAGCAGCTCGACTCCCGGGACTAGCGGGATCACAGATACGCAGTATTTT. The encoded protein is CASSSTPGTSGITDTQYF.

V usage is TRBV5-1 and J usage is TRBJ2-5, with TRBD1 identical over 9 bases. The junction had 5 bases not matched to a gene; V was cut back by 3 bases and J by 5 bases. CDR3 length: 14 amino acids. Germline-derived CDR1 and CDR2 are SGHRS and YFSETQ. The CDR3 sequence: CASSWGTGKETQYF. DNA of the CDR3: TGCGCCAGCAGCTGGGGGACAGGGAAGGAGACCCAGTACTTC.

This clonotype was counted many times. The CDR3 coding sequence is TGTGCCAGCAGCGGAGAGGGGTTCTTCTCCTACGAGCAGTACTTC. This sequence encodes CASSGEGFFSYEQYF. V and J are TRBV7-2 and TRBJ2-7; D tentatively fits TRBD1 or TRBD2 (5 bases each). The CDR3 has 15 residues. With 5 bases removed from V and 0 bases from J, the gap between germline ends came to 14 bases. The germline V gene has CDR1 SGHTA and CDR2 FQGNSA.

This clonotype came up many times. CDR3 nucleotides: TGTGCCAGCAGACCCCGTTCCGGGGGGGGGCAGTATTTT. Its protein is CASRPRSGGGQYF. The V and J genes are TRBV6-1 and TRBJ2-3; 8 bases map to TRBD2. This CDR3 comprises 13 residues. After removal of 6 bases from V and 11 bases from J, the junction contained 10 bases not matched to a gene. CDR1 and CDR2 (germline): MNHNS, SASEGT.